The clone carrying this TCR beta chain was observed at least ten times. Its specificity is not known. The sample originates from a study of T-cell reconstitution after alpha-beta-depleted transplantation in children. Construction of the TCRbeta library involved unique molecular identifiers. TCRdb itself ran the PCR reads through MiXCR, one entry per CDR3 protein. The table has approximately 650,000 distinct CDR3 sequences, 13% seen once. Study-wide results and caveats: It was surviving recipient T cells and thymic progenitors that gave some patients high TCRbeta diversity at day 60. Fresh T-cell production supplied most of the T-cell counts and diversity seen one year after transplant. At around two months after transplant, the alpha-beta T cells were reportedly derived from several hundred expanded clones that came from non-depleted graft cells.

Sequencing was performed on PBMCs, taken before TCRalphabeta/CD19-depleted stem cell transplant. The source of this sequence is a girl aged 2-15 years with congenital amegakaryocytic thrombocytopenia, due to receive a stem cell transplant.

CDR3 in amino acids: CSALYPGAYYEQYF. The CDR3 coding sequence is TGCAGTGCCCTATACCCCGGCGCCTACTACGAGCAGTACTTC. This chain links TRBV20-1 with TRBJ2-7; D unresolved. Germline V gene sequence: CDR1 DFQATT, CDR2 SNEGSKA (reference sequence). The CDR3 loop spans 14 amino acids. V was shortened by 6 bases and J by 3 bases, with 18 bases between the two germline ends.